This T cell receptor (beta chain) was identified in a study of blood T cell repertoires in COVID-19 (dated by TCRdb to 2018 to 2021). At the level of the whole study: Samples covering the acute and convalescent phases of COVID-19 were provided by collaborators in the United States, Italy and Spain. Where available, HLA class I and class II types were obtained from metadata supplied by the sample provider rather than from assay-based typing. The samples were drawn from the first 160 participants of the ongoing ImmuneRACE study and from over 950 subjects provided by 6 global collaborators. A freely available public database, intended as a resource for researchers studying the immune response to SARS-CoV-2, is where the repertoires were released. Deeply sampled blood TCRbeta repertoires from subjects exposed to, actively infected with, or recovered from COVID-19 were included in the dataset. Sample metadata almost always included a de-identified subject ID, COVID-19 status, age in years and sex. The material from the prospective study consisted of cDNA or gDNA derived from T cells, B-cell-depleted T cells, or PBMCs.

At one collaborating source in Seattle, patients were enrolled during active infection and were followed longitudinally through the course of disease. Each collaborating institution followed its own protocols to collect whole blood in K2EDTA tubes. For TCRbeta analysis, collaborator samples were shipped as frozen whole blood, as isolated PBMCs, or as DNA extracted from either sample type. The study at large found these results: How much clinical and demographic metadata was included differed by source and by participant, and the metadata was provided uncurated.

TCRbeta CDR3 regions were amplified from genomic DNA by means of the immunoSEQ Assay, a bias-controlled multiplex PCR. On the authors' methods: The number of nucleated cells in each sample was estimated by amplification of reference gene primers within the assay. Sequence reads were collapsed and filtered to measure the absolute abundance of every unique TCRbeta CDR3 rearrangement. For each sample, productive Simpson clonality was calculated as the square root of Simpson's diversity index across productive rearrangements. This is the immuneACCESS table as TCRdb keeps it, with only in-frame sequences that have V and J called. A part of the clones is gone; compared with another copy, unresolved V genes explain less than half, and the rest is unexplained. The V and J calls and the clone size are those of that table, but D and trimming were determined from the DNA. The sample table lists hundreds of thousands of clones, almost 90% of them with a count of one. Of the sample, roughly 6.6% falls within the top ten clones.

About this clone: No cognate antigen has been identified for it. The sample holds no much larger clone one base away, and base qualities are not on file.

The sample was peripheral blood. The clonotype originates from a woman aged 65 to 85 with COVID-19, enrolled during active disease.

The CDR3 region reads CASSLSGASGNTIYF. The DNA sequence is TGTGCCAGCAGTTTATCAGGGGCCTCTGGAAACACCATATATTTT. This sequence uses TRBV27 and TRBJ1-3; possibly the D gene is TRBD1, per 5 matching bases. CDR1 and CDR2, per the germline V gene (reference sequence), are MNHEY and SMNVEV. V lost 0 bases and J lost 0 bases; the stretch between them is 6 bases long. The CDR3 contains 15 residues, cysteine and phenylalanine counted. Of all the DNA, just the CDR3 is kept, 45 bases in frame from base 1.